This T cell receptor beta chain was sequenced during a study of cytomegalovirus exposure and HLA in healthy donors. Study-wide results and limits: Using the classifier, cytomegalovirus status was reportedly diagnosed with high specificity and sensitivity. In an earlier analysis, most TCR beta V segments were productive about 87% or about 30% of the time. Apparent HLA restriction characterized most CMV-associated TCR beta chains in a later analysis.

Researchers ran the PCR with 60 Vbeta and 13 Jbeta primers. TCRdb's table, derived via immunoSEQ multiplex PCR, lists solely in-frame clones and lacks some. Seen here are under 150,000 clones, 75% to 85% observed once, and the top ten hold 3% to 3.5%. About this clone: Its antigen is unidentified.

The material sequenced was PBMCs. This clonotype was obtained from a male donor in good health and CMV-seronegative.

The DNA of the CDR3 is TGTGCCAGCAGCCCACAGGGTATGAACACTGAAGCTTTCTTT. Its translation is CASSPQGMNTEAFF. The chain is built from TRBV7-6 and TRBJ1-1, with a weak D call TRBD1 (6 bases). Trimming shortened V by 5 bases and J by 0 bases, and 10 bases separated the two germline ends. CDR1 SGHVS and CDR2 FNYEAQ come from the germline V gene. This CDR3 comprises 14 residues.